These 8 T cell receptor beta chains share one sample of origin, sequenced in a study of blood T cells in healthy people across ages. Primed by a sample-barcoded 5' primer and a J-beta primer mix, a second PCR proceeded for roughly 6 to 12 cycles. TCRdb used MiXCR to reprocess the 5' RACE reads, holding one entry per CDR3 protein. The sample consists of roughly 900,000 distinct CDR3 sequences, about 48% of them appearing once. Sequenced sample: blood. The receptors derive from a man younger than 40 in good health.

This clonotype was seen a handful of times. With a much larger clone just one base away, this may be a read error. The chain combines TRBV4-3 with TRBJ2-7, with TRBD1 identical over 7 bases. CDR1 and CDR2 from the germline V gene are LGHNA and YSLEER. The V gene end was trimmed by 3 bases and the J gene end by 3 bases; junction bases not matched to a gene: 8. The CDR3 is made up of 15 amino acids. The CDR3 reads CASSQDDRDLYEQYF. The CDR3 DNA reads TGCGCCAGCAGCCAGGATGACAGGGACCTCTACGAGCAGTACTTC.

Only a few counts were recorded for this clonotype. J is TRBJ2-3 and V is TRBV7-2, with TRBD2 identical over 12 bases. In germline, CDR1 is SGHTA, CDR2 FQGNSA. Losses at the gene ends were 4 bases for V and 6 bases for J; bases not matched to a gene: 20. The CDR3 extends over 20 amino acids. As DNA, the CDR3 is TGTGCCAGCAGCTCAAGCAAACTAAAGACTAGCGGGGGCCCTCGGGATACGCAGTATTTT. Its protein product is CASSSSKLKTSGGPRDTQYF.

This clonotype was found a few times. This chain links TRBV6-1 with TRBJ2-7, with 7 bases that match TRBD1. With 10 bases clipped from V and 4 bases from J, the junction kept 19 bases outside the gene matches. The CDR3 covers 16 residues. Germline CDR1 reads MNHNS; CDR2 reads SASEGT. The CDR3, as DNA: TGTGCCACCAAGAAAGAGGCCGGGACAGAGTTTTACGAGCAGTACTTC. It codes for CATKKEAGTEFYEQYF.

The chain uses TRBV6-5 and TRBJ2-1; 8 bases fit TRBD1. The CDR3 length is 16 residues. V dropped 0 bases and J dropped 8; count of bases not matched to a gene: 9. The V gene's germline CDR1 is MNHEY and CDR2 SVGAGI. CDR3 in DNA: TGTGCCAGCAGTTACTCTCCTTCGGACAGGGTCTATGAGCAGTTCTTC. Protein product: CASSYSPSDRVYEQFF.

The chain carries TRBV3-1 and TRBJ1-1; D may be TRBD1 (6 bases). The CDR3 length is 14 residues. V gave up 3 bases and J gave up 3 bases, with 11 bases separating them. Germline CDR1 is LGHDT and CDR2 is YNNKEL (reference sequence). The CDR3 sequence: CASSQRGADTEAFF. In DNA, the CDR3 is TGTGCCAGCAGCCAGAGGGGGGCGGACACTGAAGCTTTCTTT. Variable domain in full (rest from reference TRBV3-1 and TRBJ1-1): DTAVSQTPKYLVTQMGNDKSIKCEQNLGHDTMYWYKQDSKKFLKIMFSYNNKELIINETVPNRFSPKSPDKAHLNLHINSLELGDSAVYFCASSQRGADTEAFFGQGTRLTVV.

The chain uses TRBV24-1 and TRBJ1-2; tentatively, D is TRBD1 (6 bases). The CDR3 is made up of 13 amino acids. Germline V CDR1 and CDR2: KGHDR, SFDVKD. V was shortened by 4 bases and J by 8 bases, with 13 bases between the two germline ends. This CDR3 is CATSDNREGGYTF. The CDR3 nucleotides read TGTGCCACCAGTGACAACAGGGAGGGGGGCTACACCTTC.

The chain couples TRBV4-1 to TRBJ2-5; 9 bases match TRBD2. The J segment lost 2 bases and the V segment lost 5 bases, leaving 6 bases of the junction unmatched. This CDR3 comprises 15 residues. Germline V gene sequence: CDR1 MGHRA, CDR2 YSYEKL. CDR3 DNA: TGCGCCAGCAGCGGGCTGACTAGCGGACAAGAGACCCAGTACTTC. Its protein is CASSGLTSGQETQYF.

The chain links TRBV9 to TRBJ2-3, with D perhaps matching TRBD2 (6 bases). The CDR3 contains 17 residues. Germline values: CDR1 SGDLS, CDR2 YYNGEE. The V end lost 0 bases, the J end lost 6 bases, and 20 bases lay between the germline ends. CDR3 region: CASSVGVAGGAIDTQYF. In nucleotides, the CDR3 is TGTGCCAGCAGCGTAGGAGTGGCTGGAGGGGCAATCGATACGCAGTATTTT.